The clone carrying this T cell receptor (beta chain) was seen more than once but under ten times. Its antigen is not known. No treatment had been given to any patient before thyroid surgery. This entry belongs to a study of metastatic and nonmetastatic thyroid tumors. Study-level information: From malignant and benign thyroid patients, repertoires in blood and in tumor or nodule tissue were compared.

TCRdb reprocessed the PCR reads using MiXCR. In the table there are fewer than 20,000 clones, around 25% of which are singletons. General observations from the study: The study reportedly found significantly higher TCR beta diversity in malignant thyroid tumors than benign nodules, in blood and tumor.

This sequence originates from a female donor with papillary thyroid cancer or a benign thyroid nodule (not recorded which). Some clones in this sample may be carry-over from other donors' samples. The sample was adjacent normal tissue.

For the CDR3, the DNA is TGTGCCACCAGTCCGGGACAGAAGAAAGAGACCCAGTACTTC. Its protein product is CATSPGQKKETQYF. This sequence joins TRBV24-1 and TRBJ2-5, with 7 bases matching TRBD1. From germline, CDR1 is KGHDR and CDR2 SFDVKD. The CDR3 runs to 14 residues. The V segment lost 6 bases and the J segment 3 bases; nucleotides outside the gene matches: 6.